This is a list of T cell receptor beta chains from one sample in a study of T-cell memory formation after mild COVID-19. TCRdb redid the calling of the 5' RACE reads with MiXCR, one entry per CDR3 protein. There are about 290,000 distinct CDR3 sequences in the sample; approximately 15% occur only once, and roughly 23% lies in the top ten. Sequencing was carried out using PBMCs or a T cell subset sorted from them (not recorded which). The receptors derive from a man aged 18 to 29 who had mild COVID-19 (a few samples of this study predate the infection). Cell type and time point are not known. CDR3s include the opening cysteine and the closing phenylalanine or tryptophan. A D gene is named only where the DNA matches it firmly. Expanded clones get a size class; other rows say once, few or many, or leave the size out.

D | J | size | V | DNA | CDR3
. | TRBJ2-5 | few | TRBV7-9 | TGTGCCAGCACCCATGGGGCAGACTCAGGGGCGACCCAGTACTTC | CASTHGADSGATQYF
TRBD1 | TRBJ1-1 | few | TRBV9 | TGTGCCAGCAGCCTAGGGGCAGGGGGCGAAAACACTGAAGCTTTCTTT | CASSLGAGGENTEAFF
TRBD2 | TRBJ2-5 | few | TRBV12-3/TRBV12-4 | TGTGCCAGCAGTTTAGGCGGGGGGGGCAGCGAGACCCAGTACTTC | CASSLGGGGSETQYF
. | TRBJ2-2 | few | TRBV6-1 | TGTGCCAGCAGTGAAGCGTCGGTTTATGGCAGACTGAGTTTT | CASSEASVYGRLSF
TRBD2 | TRBJ2-5 | . | TRBV3-1 | TGTGCCAGCAGCCAAGGCGGGGGGATCCAAGAGACCCAGTACTTC | CASSQGGGIQETQYF
. | TRBJ1-1 | . | TRBV6-5 | TGTGCCAGCAGTTCTGAGGGGGGGGCGGCTGAAGCTTTCTTT | CASSSEGGAAEAFF
. | TRBJ1-6 | . | TRBV18 | TGTGCCAGCTCCCAAGAAAGGGAGACACCCCTCCACTTT | CASSQERETPLHF
TRBD2 | TRBJ2-1 | . | TRBV7-3 | TGTGCCAGCAGTTTCATCCCGGGACTAGCGGGGTTCAGGGATGAGCAGTTCTTC | CASSFIPGLAGFRDEQFF
. | TRBJ2-1 | many | TRBV7-8 | TGTGCCAGCAGCCCCTGGGGAGGCTCCTACAATGAGCAGTTCTTC | CASSPWGGSYNEQFF
. | TRBJ1-1 | few | TRBV29-1 | TGCAGCGTCGGCTCTAACGGGAGGACTGAAGCTTTCTTT | CSVGSNGRTEAFF
TRBD2 | TRBJ2-1 | once | TRBV20-1 | TGCAGTGCTAGTCTCCCTCGGGGGGTAAATGAGCAGTTCTTC | CSASLPRGVNEQFF
. | TRBJ2-5 | many | TRBV5-6 | TGTGCCAGCAGCTTTTGGGGGCCGAACTTCCAAGAGACCCAGTACTTC | CASSFWGPNFQETQYF
TRBD1 | TRBJ2-1 | . | TRBV12-3/TRBV12-4 | TGTGCCAGCAGTCCGACAGGGGGCCGTGGCGATGAGCAGTTCTTC | CASSPTGGRGDEQFF
. | TRBJ2-3 | many | TRBV11-2 | TGTGCCAGCAGCGGCTCGGGGGACTTGGGTACGCAGTATTTT | CASSGSGDLGTQYF
. | TRBJ2-5 | few | TRBV5-5 | TGTGCCACGGCACTAGCTGTGGAGACCCAGTACTTC | CATALAVETQYF
. | TRBJ2-7 | . | TRBV12-3/TRBV12-4 | TGTGCCAGCAGCCCCCAAGCGGTCGGCTACGAGCAGTACTTC | CASSPQAVGYEQYF
. | TRBJ1-4 | . | TRBV12-3/TRBV12-4 | TGTGCCAGCAGTCGCCGGCTACTTAATGAAAAACTGTTTTTT | CASSRRLLNEKLFF
. | TRBJ1-1 | . | TRBV6-5 | TGTGCCAGCAGTTACCGCCGGATTGGTAGCACTGAAGCTTTCTTT | CASSYRRIGSTEAFF
TRBD2 | TRBJ2-3 | . | TRBV6-1 | TGTGCCAGCAGTCCGGTACTAGCGGGGGGTTCCGATACGCAGTATTTT | CASSPVLAGGSDTQYF
TRBD2 | TRBJ2-1 | many | TRBV4-3 | TGCGCCAGCAGCCAAGATAGTGTTCTAGCGGACCCCTACAATGAGCAGTTCTTC | CASSQDSVLADPYNEQFF
TRBD2 | TRBJ2-2 | many | TRBV7-3 | TGTGCCAGCAGGAGGCGCGGGGGGGCCGACGGGGAGCTGTTTTTT | CASRRRGGADGELFF
TRBD1 | TRBJ2-4 | few | TRBV14 | TGTGCCAGCAGCCAAGGCTGGACAGGGTGGGACATTCAGTACTTC | CASSQGWTGWDIQYF
. | TRBJ2-2 | . | TRBV9 | TGTGCCAGCAGCGTAGTAGAGACGGGTACCGGGGAGCTGTTTTTT | CASSVVETGTGELFF
. | TRBJ2-3 | few | TRBV6-6 | TGTGCCAGCGTTTCGACAGGAGGAAGCACAGATACGCAGTATTTT | CASVSTGGSTDTQYF
. | TRBJ2-3 | few | TRBV9 | TGTGCCAGCAGCGGCCAGACCACAGATACGCAGTATTTT | CASSGQTTDTQYF
. | TRBJ1-5 | . | TRBV20-1 | TGCAGTGCTATAGGGCGGCTTAGCAATCAGCCCCAGCATTTT | CSAIGRLSNQPQHF
TRBD2 | TRBJ2-3 | . | TRBV2 | TGTGCCAGCAAGGGGCTAGCGGGGGGGCCAGATACGCAGTATTTT | CASKGLAGGPDTQYF
TRBD2 | TRBJ2-1 | few | TRBV29-1 | TGCAGCGTTCGGCGGGGGGGCCTAGGGAATGAGCAGTTCTTC | CSVRRGGLGNEQFF
TRBD1 | TRBJ1-1 | few | TRBV12-3/TRBV12-4 | TGTGCCAGCAGCAGACAGGGAGTACACACTGAAGCTTTCTTT | CASSRQGVHTEAFF
TRBD2 | TRBJ2-1 | few | TRBV11-2 | TGTGCCAGCAGCTTGTCTAGCGGGGTATCCTACAATGAGCAGTTCTTC | CASSLSSGVSYNEQFF
. | TRBJ2-1 | . | TRBV5-5 | TGTGCCAGCAGCTTGGGGGGGTCCCTCAATGAGCAGTTCTTC | CASSLGGSLNEQFF
. | TRBJ2-7 | . | TRBV5-1 | TGCGCCAGCAGCTTGGGAGCCCTGGAGGAGCAGTACTTC | CASSLGALEEQYF
. | TRBJ2-3 | many | TRBV12-3/TRBV12-4 | TGTGCCAGCAGTTTATTTTGGGGGGGGCCTGGGGCAGATACGCAGTATTTT | CASSLFWGGPGADTQYF
. | TRBJ2-7 | . | TRBV5-1 | TGCGCCAGCAGCTTGCTTGCAGCCCATTCCTACGAGCAGTACTTC | CASSLLAAHSYEQYF
. | TRBJ2-4 | . | TRBV28 | TGTGCCAGCAGTTTTCAGCCCCTAGCCAAAAACATTCAGTACTTC | CASSFQPLAKNIQYF
. | TRBJ2-7 | . | TRBV21-1 | TGTGCCAGCAGCAAAATCGGCAGGGGATTTCGCGAGCAGTACTTC | CASSKIGRGFREQYF
TRBD2 | TRBJ2-3 | . | TRBV10-1 | TGCGCCAGCAGCTCGACTAGCGGGGGGCGTTCACGTACAGATACGCAGTATTTT | CASSSTSGGRSRTDTQYF
TRBD1 | TRBJ1-5 | . | TRBV7-9 | TGTGCCAGCAGACTTTACGACAGGGGGCCAAATCAGCCCCAGCATTTT | CASRLYDRGPNQPQHF
. | TRBJ2-1 | . | TRBV11-2 | TGTGCCAGCTGGGGAGACTCCTACAATGAGCAGTTCTTC | CASWGDSYNEQFF
TRBD2 | TRBJ2-3 | . | TRBV7-9 | TGTGCCAGCAGCGAATTCGTGGCGGGGGGCCGGGATACGCAGTATTTT | CASSEFVAGGRDTQYF
. | TRBJ1-1 | . | TRBV6-5 | TGTGCCAGCAGTTACGCAGAGGGGTCAGCTTTCTTT | CASSYAEGSAFF
TRBD2 | TRBJ2-5 | few | TRBV7-6 | TGTGCCAGCAGCTTAGGCGGGGGGGGACTGAATGTGGAGACCCAGTACTTC | CASSLGGGGLNVETQYF